Below are 13 T cell receptor beta chains sequenced from a single sample in a study of T cells in Graves' hyperthyroidism and ophthalmopathy. TCR beta CDR3 regions were amplified from RNA. HTBI primers were the set used in a first-round RT-PCR of the TCR CDR3. TCRdb reprocessed the multiplex PCR reads with MiXCR, giving one entry per CDR3 protein. Of fewer than 300,000 distinct CDR3 sequences detected, roughly 15% appear once; the ten largest clones hold roughly 31%. The sample consisted of blood. Source of these receptors: a woman in her fifties or sixties with Graves' hyperthyroidism that later progressed to Graves' ophthalmopathy.

This clonotype was seen a few times. The chain recombines TRBV19 with TRBJ2-2, with 10 bases lining up with TRBD2. The CDR3 totals 14 residues. Germline V lookup: CDR1 LNHDA, CDR2 SQIVND (reference sequence). Unmatched junction bases numbered 7, after V lost 7 bases and J lost 8 bases. The CDR3: CASKAGGPSGELFF. CDR3 in DNA: TGTGCCAGTAAAGCGGGAGGGCCTTCAGGGGAGCTGTTTTTT.

The table lists this clonotype with many counts. The chain links TRBV11-2 to TRBJ2-7, with a weak D call TRBD1 (6 bases). The CDR3 contains 15 residues. The germline V and J ends were trimmed by 1 base and 3 bases, with 13 bases remaining between them. The germline V gene has CDR1 SGHAT and CDR2 FQNNGV. CDR3 nucleotides: TGTGCCAGCAGCTTAGGGGGACACACAGTCTACGAGCAGTACTTC. Protein sequence: CASSLGGHTVYEQYF.

This clonotype came up many times. CDR3 residues: CASSLWGGGNSPLHF. In DNA form, the CDR3 reads TGTGCCAGCAGTTTATGGGGAGGGGGAAATTCACCCCTCCACTTT. V gene TRBV28 combines with J gene TRBJ1-6; D might be TRBD1 (6 bases). The germline CDR1 and CDR2 sequences are MDHEN and SYDVKM. CDR3 size: 15 residues. V was trimmed by 0 bases and J by 7 bases, leaving 10 bases between them. The whole variable domain, filled in from reference TRBV28 and TRBJ1-6, reads DVKVTQSSRYLVKRTGEKVFLECVQDMDHENMFWYRQDPGLGLRLIYFSYDVKMKEKGDIPEGYSVSREKKERFSLILESASTNQTSMYLCASSLWGGGNSPLHFGNGTRLTVT.

This clonotype was picked up many times. V is TRBV20-1 and J is TRBJ2-1, with a weak D call TRBD2 (5 bases). This CDR3 is built from 14 residues. Per the germline V gene, CDR1 is DFQATT and CDR2 is SNEGSKA (reference sequence). V was cut by 1 base and J by 7 bases, with 14 bases left in between. The CDR3 DNA is TGCAGTGCTAGAGGGTGGGTAAGCGGTAATGAGCAGTTCTTC. Translation gives CSARGWVSGNEQFF.

This clonotype occurred many times. The chain employs TRBV6-1 and TRBJ2-1, with D maybe TRBD1 (5 bases). CDR1 is MNHNS and CDR2 is SASEGT in the germline V gene. V was pared by 5 bases and J by 5 bases, with 13 bases between. The CDR3 runs to 14 residues. As DNA, the CDR3 is TGTGCCAGCAGTTCGACAGACCTTAACAATGAGCAGTTCTTC. The encoded protein is CASSSTDLNNEQFF.

This clonotype was counted at least ten times. This rearrangement joins TRBV29-1 to TRBJ1-1, with 9 positions matching TRBD1. From germline, CDR1 is SQVTM and CDR2 ANQGSEA. The V segment lost 8 bases and the J segment 5 bases; nucleotides outside the gene matches: 9. CDR3 length: 13 residues. CDR3: CSTEGQGKTEAFF. CDR3 bases: TGCAGCACCGAGGGACAGGGCAAGACTGAAGCTTTCTTT.

In this sample, this clonotype turned up a few times. This sequence joins TRBV9 and TRBJ1-2; D not resolved. Germline CDR1 is SGDLS and CDR2 is YYNGEE. This CDR3 contains 13 residues. V was trimmed by 0 bases and J by 5 bases, leaving 8 bases between them. The CDR3 DNA is TGTGCCAGCAGCGTAGGCCTGTCGTATGGCTACACCTTC. This gives the protein CASSVGLSYGYTF.

At least ten counts were recorded for this clonotype. V is TRBV5-1 and J is TRBJ2-2; tentative D call: TRBD1 (6 bases). Germline assignment: CDR1 SGHRS and CDR2 YFSETQ. CDR3 size: 15 residues. V was cut by 1 base and J by 4 bases, with 11 bases left in between. The CDR3 DNA is TGCGCCAGCAGCTTGTCTGGGGGCTTCACCGGGGAGCTGTTTTTT. It translates to CASSLSGGFTGELFF. Based on the CDR3 plus reference TRBV5-1 and TRBJ2-2, the full variable domain is KAGVTQTPRYLIKTRGQQVTLSCSPISGHRSVSWYQQTPGQGLQFLFEYFSETQRNKGNFPGRFSGRQFSNSRSEMNVSTLELGDSALYLCASSLSGGFTGELFFGEGSRLTVL.

This clonotype was picked up many times. The chain has TRBV10-3 and TRBJ2-7; D ambiguous. CDR1 and CDR2 (germline): ENHRY, SYGVKD. Trimming pared 5 bases from V and 1 base from J, leaving 3 bases between. CDR3 length: 11 amino acids. CDR3 protein: CAISSSYEQYF. In nucleotides, the CDR3 is TGTGCCATCAGTTCATCCTACGAGCAGTACTTC.

There are a few counts of this clonotype. The rearrangement links TRBV19 to TRBJ2-7; TRBD1 agrees at 7 bases. Germline assignment: CDR1 LNHDA and CDR2 SQIVND (reference sequence). This CDR3 has 15 residues. Trimming took 5 bases from V and 1 from J; bases not matched to a gene: 8. CDR3 in amino acids: CASSWNPGQSYEQYF. For the CDR3, the DNA is TGTGCCAGTAGTTGGAACCCGGGACAGTCCTACGAGCAGTACTTC.

This clonotype was counted ten times or more. The CDR3 sequence is CASSLQVSLYNEQFF. The CDR3 DNA follows: TGCGCCAGCAGCTTGCAGGTCTCCCTCTACAATGAGCAGTTCTTC. This chain links TRBV5-1 with TRBJ2-1; D call uncertain. Germline-derived CDR1 and CDR2 are SGHRS and YFSETQ. The CDR3 length is 15 residues. V lost 1 base, J lost 3 bases, and 11 bases lay in between.

This clonotype was observed at least ten times. This chain links TRBV30 with TRBJ1-1; possible D gene TRBD1, 5 bases. CDR1 GTSNPN and CDR2 SVGIG come from the germline V gene (reference sequence). The CDR3 has 11 amino acids. The CDR3 loop is CAGKQDSEAFF. DNA of the CDR3: TGTGCTGGGAAACAGGACTCTGAAGCTTTCTTT.

On this clonotype: Here the CDR3 omits its conserved ending phenylalanine or tryptophan, so a read error is the likely source. The rearrangement joins TRBV6-2 or TRBV6-3 to TRBJ1-1; 8 nucleotides line up with TRBD1. The CDR3 covers 13 residues. V was pared by 6 bases and J by 5 bases, with 5 bases of the junction left unmatched. Looked up from germline, CDR1 is MNHEY and CDR2 is SVGEGT. The CDR3, as DNA: TGTGCCAGCAGGGCAACAGGGGGGACTGAAGCTTTCCTT. It specifies CASRATGGTEAFL.